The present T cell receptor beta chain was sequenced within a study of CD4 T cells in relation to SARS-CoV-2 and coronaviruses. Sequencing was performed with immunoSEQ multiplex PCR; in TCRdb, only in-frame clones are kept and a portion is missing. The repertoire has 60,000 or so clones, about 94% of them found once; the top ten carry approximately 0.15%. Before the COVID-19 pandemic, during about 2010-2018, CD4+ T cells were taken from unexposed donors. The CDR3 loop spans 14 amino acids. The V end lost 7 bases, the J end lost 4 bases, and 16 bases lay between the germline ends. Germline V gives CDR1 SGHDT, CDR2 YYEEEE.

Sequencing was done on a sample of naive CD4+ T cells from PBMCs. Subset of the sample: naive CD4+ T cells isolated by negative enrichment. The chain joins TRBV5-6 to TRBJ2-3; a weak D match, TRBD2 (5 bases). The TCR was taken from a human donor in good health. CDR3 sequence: CASRQRTPADTQYF. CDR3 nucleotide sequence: TGTGCCAGCCGCCAGCGGACCCCCGCAGATACGCAGTATTTT.